This TCR beta chain is drawn from a study of blood T cell repertoires in COVID-19. Looking at the study overall: Acute and convalescent COVID-19 samples came from the United States, Italy and Spain. Sources were T cells, B-cell-depleted T cells, or PBMCs; the material itself was cDNA or gDNA.

Per the study methods: It was from reference gene primer amplification that nucleated cell counts were estimated. Measured with immunoSEQ multiplex PCR; TCRdb has only the in-frame clones, and not every one. That table gives V, J and clone size, and the DNA gave D and trimming. The data contain about 270,000 clones, 88% of them singletons. All enrollees were roughly 18 to 89 years old and from about two dozen US areas. The CDR3 has 15 amino acids. The V gene end was trimmed by 2 bases and the J gene end by 4 bases; junction bases not matched to a gene: 0. Germline V gene data show CDR1 as MDHEN and CDR2 as SYDVKM.

V gene TRBV28 combines with J gene TRBJ2-7; 15 nucleotides agree with TRBD2. Sequencing used PBMCs or T cells enriched from blood (not recorded which). The receptor comes from a woman in her 40s with acute COVID-19. In nucleotides, the CDR3 is TGTGCCAGCAGTTTAGGACTAGCGGGAGGGTACGAGCAGTACTTC. This encodes CASSLGLAGGYEQYF.